This TCR beta chain was profiled in a study of T cells in Graves' hyperthyroidism and ophthalmopathy. Whole-study context: Peripheral blood samples were taken at initial diagnosis, prior to any treatment.

The length of the CDR3 is 15 residues. With 3 bases clipped from V and 2 bases from J, the junction kept 3 bases outside the gene matches. Germline CDR1 MDHEN, CDR2 SYDVKM. Diagnostic decisions used clinical symptoms, serum thyroxine and TRAb, thyroid ultrasound and orbital computed tomography. The PBMCs were sourced from fresh peripheral blood (around 9.9 ml). This clonotype occurred a few times. Its antigen is unidentified. Using RNA transcripts as the source, TCR beta CDR3 regions were amplified. TCR CDR3 regions were first amplified by RT-PCR with HTBI primers. TCRdb re-called the multiplex PCR reads with MiXCR, one entry per CDR3 protein. Of about 640,000 distinct CDR3 sequences listed, around 21% are singletons. Study outcomes and limitations: Most thyroid clonotypes expanded above 0.001 appeared in blood too.

What was sequenced was blood. V and J are TRBV28 and TRBJ2-3; 9 nucleotides align to TRBD1. This receptor was identified in a young man with Graves' ophthalmopathy. CDR3 sequence reads: CASSFGTGTTDTQYF. CDR3 nucleotide sequence: TGTGCCAGCAGTTTCGGGACAGGGACCACAGATACGCAGTATTTT.